This TCR beta chain appears in the sequencing data of a study of CXCR4 blockade with PD-1 therapy in pancreatic cancer (dated by TCRdb to between 2018 and 2020). Study-level background: The study analyzed resected pancreatic ductal adenocarcinoma using multiplex immunohistochemistry and TCRbeta immunosequencing, along with ex vivo slice culture to test PD-1 and CXCR4 blockade. To look at intratumoral heterogeneity, the researchers TCR-sequenced two geographically distinct regions from each of about six tumors.

The immunoSEQ Assay at Adaptive Biotechnologies was used to immunosequence TCRbeta CDR3 regions from the extracted DNA. Per the original workflow: To quantify the absolute abundance of each unique TCRbeta CDR3, sequences were collapsed and filtered. Clonality was calculated as 1 minus Pielou's evenness, with only productive in-frame rearrangements included in the computation. For regional overlap, the top 100 nucleotide rearrangements were followed across paired samples, and the Morisita index was used to compare paired samples against unrelated samples. The immunoSEQ Rearrangement Details tool was used to assess whether nucleotide rearrangements converged onto identical amino acid sequences. In its TCRdb copy, this immuneACCESS table keeps in-frame sequences only and misses some clones. Where compared with another copy, unresolved V genes explain less than half of these, and the others have no known cause. That table is the source of V, J and clone size, and D and trimming were worked out from the DNA. Across this sample there are 2,000 to 3,000 clones, with less than 60% seen only once. The top ten hold about 6% of the sample.

Overall results and qualifications from the work: Only TCRbeta chains were sequenced, so true antigen-specificity overlap of convergent dominant clones remained unconfirmed pending paired alpha-beta single-cell sequencing. Tumors showed clonal expansion, with mean productive clonality roughly 0.13 versus 0.045 in healthy blood, but clonality did not correlate with survival. A strong correlation was found between the frequency of an amino acid clone and the number of distinct nucleotide rearrangements encoding that clone, which suggests convergent selection driven by common tumor antigens.

The CDR3 spans 14 residues, from the cysteine through the phenylalanine. Of the read, only the CDR3 DNA is kept; its 42 bases are in frame from base 1. For CDR1 and CDR2, the germline V gene (reference sequence) lists LNHDA and SQIVND. Germline trimming: 5 bases from V, 4 bases from J; junction bases outside gene matches: 7. None of the patients whose archived tumor blocks were used had received neoadjuvant therapy prior to resection. In the preserved-tissue arm of the study, 30 to 35 surgical resection samples from about 22 previously untreated pancreatic ductal adenocarcinoma patients were used. DNA for the resection arm was extracted from ten 5-micron curls of FFPE tumor cut next to the multiplex immunohistochemistry slide. Comments on this clone: Its antigen remains unidentified. There are no base qualities to consult, and no much larger clone falls within one base.

The sample comprised tumor tissue. The chain is assembled from TRBV19 and TRBJ1-2; TRBD1 lines up with 7 middle nucleotides. This receptor was taken from a human donor with pancreatic ductal adenocarcinoma. CDR3 region: CASSSDRVRYGYTF. In nucleotides, the sequence is TGTGCCAGTAGTTCAGACAGGGTGCGCTATGGCTACACCTTC. With the rest looked up from the reference TRBV19 and TRBJ1-2 genes rather than sequenced, the full variable domain is DGGITQSPKYLFRKEGQNVTLSCEQNLNHDAMYWYRQDPGQGLRLIYYSQIVNDFQKGDIAEGYSVSREKKESFPLTVTSAQKNPTAFYLCASSSDRVRYGYTFGSGTRLTVV.